This T cell receptor (beta chain) appears in the sequencing data of a study of shared T cell receptors in the human thymus. This CDR3 comprises 18 residues. V lost 2 bases to trimming and J lost 0 bases; unmatched junction nucleotides: 10. Germline V lookup: CDR1 GTSNPN, CDR2 SVGIG (reference sequence). This clone appeared a single time. Using immunoSEQ multiplex PCR, the repertoire was profiled, and TCRdb retains in-frame clones only, with some absent. The sample has about 660,000 clones; approximately 87% are singletons. These records were also assigned to another study, of human thymus T cells. Per that study: Among the donors, all were healthy Finnish infants having corrective surgery for congenital heart defects.

The sample was thymocytes. The chain carries TRBV30 and TRBJ2-7; 13 nucleotides align to TRBD2. The sequence was obtained from a boy less than two years old with a congenital heart defect. The CDR3 protein is CAWSLRTSGRASSYEQYF. CDR3 bases: TGTGCCTGGAGTTTAAGGACTAGCGGGAGAGCTAGCTCCTACGAGCAGTACTTC. The entire variable domain, with the rest obtained from reference TRBV30 and TRBJ2-7, is as follows: SQTIHQWPATLVQPVGSPLSLECTVEGTSNPNLYWYRQAAGRGLQLLFYSVGIGQISSEVPQNLSASRPQDRQFILSSKKLLLSDSGFYLCAWSLRTSGRASSYEQYFGPGTRLTVT.